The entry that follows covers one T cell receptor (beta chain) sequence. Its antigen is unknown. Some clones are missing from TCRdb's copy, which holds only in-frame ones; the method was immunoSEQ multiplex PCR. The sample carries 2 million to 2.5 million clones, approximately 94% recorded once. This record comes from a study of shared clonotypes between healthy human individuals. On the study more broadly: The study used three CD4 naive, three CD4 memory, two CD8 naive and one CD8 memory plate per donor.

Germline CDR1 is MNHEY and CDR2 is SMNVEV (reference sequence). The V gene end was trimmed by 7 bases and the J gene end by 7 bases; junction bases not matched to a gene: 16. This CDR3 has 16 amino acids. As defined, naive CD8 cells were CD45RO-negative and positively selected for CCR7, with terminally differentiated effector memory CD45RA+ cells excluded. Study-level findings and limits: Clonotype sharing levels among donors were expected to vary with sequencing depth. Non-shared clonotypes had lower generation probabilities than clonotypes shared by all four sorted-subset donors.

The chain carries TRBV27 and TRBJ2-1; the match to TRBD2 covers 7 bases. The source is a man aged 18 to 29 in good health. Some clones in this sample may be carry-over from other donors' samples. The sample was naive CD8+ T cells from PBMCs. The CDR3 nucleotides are TGTGCCAGCATCCCGAGGTTGGGCGGGAGTACGAATGAGCAGTTCTTC. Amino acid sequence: CASIPRLGGSTNEQFF.